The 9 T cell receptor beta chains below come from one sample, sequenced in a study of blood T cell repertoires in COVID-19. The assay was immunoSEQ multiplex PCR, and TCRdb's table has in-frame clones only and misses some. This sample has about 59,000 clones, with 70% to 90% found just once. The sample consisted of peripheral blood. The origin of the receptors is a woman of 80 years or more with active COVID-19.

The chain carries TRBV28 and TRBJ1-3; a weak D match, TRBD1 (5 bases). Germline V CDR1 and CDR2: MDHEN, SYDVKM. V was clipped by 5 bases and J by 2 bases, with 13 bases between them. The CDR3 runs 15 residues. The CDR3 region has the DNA TGTGCCAGCAGTCGCAGGTGGGGGGCTGGAAACACCATATATTTT. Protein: CASSRRWGAGNTIYF.

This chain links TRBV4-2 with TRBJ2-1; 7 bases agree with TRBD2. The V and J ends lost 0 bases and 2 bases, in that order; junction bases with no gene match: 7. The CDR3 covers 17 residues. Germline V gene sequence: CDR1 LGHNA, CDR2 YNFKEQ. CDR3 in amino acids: CASSQDTHGGTYNEQFF. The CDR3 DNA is TGTGCCAGCAGCCAAGATACCCACGGGGGGACCTACAATGAGCAGTTCTTC.

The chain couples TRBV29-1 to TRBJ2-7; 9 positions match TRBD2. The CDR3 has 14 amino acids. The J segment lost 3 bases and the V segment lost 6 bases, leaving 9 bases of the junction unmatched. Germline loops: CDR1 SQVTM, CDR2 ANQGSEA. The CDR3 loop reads CSVLKSTSGYEQYF. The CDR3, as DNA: TGCAGCGTCCTCAAGTCGACTAGCGGCTACGAGCAGTACTTC.

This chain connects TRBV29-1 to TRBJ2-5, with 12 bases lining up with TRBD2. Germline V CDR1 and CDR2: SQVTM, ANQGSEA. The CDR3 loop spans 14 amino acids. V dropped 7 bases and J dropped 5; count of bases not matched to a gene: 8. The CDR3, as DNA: TGCAGCGCTATACTAGCGGGGGGAATGGAGACCCAGTACTTC. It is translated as CSAILAGGMETQYF.

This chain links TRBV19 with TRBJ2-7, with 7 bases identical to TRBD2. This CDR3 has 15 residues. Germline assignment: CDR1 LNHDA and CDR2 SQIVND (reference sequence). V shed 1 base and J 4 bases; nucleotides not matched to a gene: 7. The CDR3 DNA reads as TGTGCCAGTAGTATAGGCGGGGGAAGCCAATACGAGCAGTACTTC. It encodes CASSIGGGSQYEQYF.

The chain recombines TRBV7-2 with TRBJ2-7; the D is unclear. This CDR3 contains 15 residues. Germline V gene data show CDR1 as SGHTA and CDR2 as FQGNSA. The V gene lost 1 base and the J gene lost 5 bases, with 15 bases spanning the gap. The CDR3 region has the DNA TGTGCCAGCAGCTTAGATGCGGCGCCACTGAACGAGCAGTACTTC. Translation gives CASSLDAAPLNEQYF.

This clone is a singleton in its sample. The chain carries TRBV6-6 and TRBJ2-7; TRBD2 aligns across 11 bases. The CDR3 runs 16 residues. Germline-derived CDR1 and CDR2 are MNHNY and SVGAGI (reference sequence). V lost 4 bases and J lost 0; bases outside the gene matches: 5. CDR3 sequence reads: CASSLGGTSGSYEQYF. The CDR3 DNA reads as TGTGCCAGCAGTTTAGGCGGGACTAGCGGCTCCTACGAGCAGTACTTC.

The CDR3 loop reads CASSPPEGVNSPLHF. In DNA form, the CDR3 reads TGTGCCAGCAGTCCCCCGGAAGGGGTGAATTCACCCCTCCACTTT. The V call is TRBV28, the J call TRBJ1-6; D may be TRBD1 (5 bases). This CDR3 has 15 residues. Germline lookup yields CDR1 MDHEN and CDR2 SYDVKM. With 5 bases removed from V and 7 bases from J, the gap between germline ends came to 15 bases.

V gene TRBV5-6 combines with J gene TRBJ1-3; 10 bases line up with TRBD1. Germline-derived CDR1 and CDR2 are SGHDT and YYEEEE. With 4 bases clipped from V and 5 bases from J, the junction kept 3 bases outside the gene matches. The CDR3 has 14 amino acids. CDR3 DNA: TGTGCCAGCAGCCTCGACAGGGGGCGAAACACCATATATTTT. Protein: CASSLDRGRNTIYF.